This T cell receptor (beta chain) was found in a study of blood T cell repertoires in COVID-19. Assay: immunoSEQ multiplex PCR; the TCRdb copy retains only in-frame clones and omits some. The sample has tens of thousands of clones; about four fifths are singletons. The sequenced material came from peripheral blood. The TCR originated in a human donor in a cohort sampled during active COVID-19.

CDR3 DNA sequence: TGTGCCACCAGAGCGGTCCCTCTCCAAGAGACCCAGTACTTC. It yields the protein CATRAVPLQETQYF. This chain connects TRBV24-1 to TRBJ2-5; perhaps TRBD2 as D (5 bases). The V end lost 7 bases, the J end lost 1 base, and 12 bases lay between the germline ends. CDR3 size: 14 residues. Germline V gene data show CDR1 as KGHDR and CDR2 as SFDVKD.